Presented here are 18 T cell receptor beta chains from one specimen sequenced in a study of radiotherapy plus CTLA-4 blockade in lung cancer. Profiling relied on immunoSEQ multiplex PCR, and the TCRdb table lists in-frame clones only, not all of them. The sample contains fewer than 150,000 clones, 75% to 80% of which appear only once. The input for sequencing was peripheral blood, taken from a patient treated with radiotherapy plus ipilimumab. These receptors originate from a human donor with non-small cell lung cancer who had a partial response to radiotherapy plus ipilimumab.

This chain uses TRBV6-1 with TRBJ1-1; D gene unclear. Germline loops: CDR1 MNHNS, CDR2 SASEGT. The CDR3 extends over 14 amino acids. V dropped 9 bases and J dropped 0 bases, with 14 bases sitting between them. For the CDR3, the DNA is TGTGCCAGTTCAGAGGGAAGAATGAACACTGAAGCTTTCTTT. It specifies CASSEGRMNTEAFF.

The V and J genes are TRBV5-1 and TRBJ2-3; 8 nucleotides agree with TRBD2. CDR1 is SGHRS, CDR2 YFSETQ, per germline. The CDR3 contains 17 residues. V lost 4 bases and J lost 0; bases outside the gene matches: 10. The CDR3 region has the DNA TGCGCCAGCAGCCCCTCCCGGGGGGGTCCGAGCACAGATACGCAGTATTTT. Translation: CASSPSRGGPSTDTQYF.

The V call is TRBV25-1, the J call TRBJ2-3; D unresolved. This CDR3 has 13 residues. Germline CDR1 and CDR2: MGHDK and SYGVNS. V was clipped by 4 bases and J by 5 bases, with 10 bases between them. The CDR3 DNA is TGTGCCAGCAGTGGGTCTTTACTAGATACGCAGTATTTT. As protein: CASSGSLLDTQYF.

The chain links TRBV2 to TRBJ2-7, with D perhaps matching TRBD1 (5 bases). The CDR3 spans 16 residues. Germline V gene lookup returns CDR1 SNHLY and CDR2 FYNNEI. V lost 8 bases and J lost 1, with 21 bases in between. The CDR3 nucleotides are TGTGCCAGCCGTTTACAGAGGCCGAAGGGGTCCTACGAGCAGTACTTC. Its translation: CASRLQRPKGSYEQYF. Full variable domain (missing parts from reference TRBV2 and TRBJ2-7): EPEVTQTPSHQVTQMGQEVILRCVPISNHLYFYWYRQILGQKVEFLVSFYNNEISEKSEIFDDQFSVERPDGSNFTLKIRSTKLEDSAMYFCASRLQRPKGSYEQYFGPGTRLTVT.

The chain employs TRBV7-9 and TRBJ2-1, with TRBD1 matching 11 bases. V gave up 3 bases and J gave up 0 bases; unmatched junction bases: 1. The CDR3 is 16 amino acids. The germline V gene has CDR1 SEHNR and CDR2 FQNEAQ (reference sequence). The CDR3 reads CASSLDRGPSYNEQFF. As DNA, the CDR3 is TGTGCCAGCAGCTTGGACAGGGGGCCCTCCTACAATGAGCAGTTCTTC.

This chain links TRBV9 with TRBJ2-1; perhaps TRBD2 as D (6 bases). This CDR3 region has 14 residues. CDR1 SGDLS and CDR2 YYNGEE come from the germline V gene. Trimming pared 0 bases from V and 8 bases from J, leaving 12 bases between. The CDR3 sequence is CASSVVGRSDEQFF. For the CDR3, the DNA is TGTGCCAGCAGCGTAGTCGGGAGATCCGATGAGCAGTTCTTC.

The J gene is TRBJ1-5, the V gene TRBV6-5; the match to TRBD1 covers 9 bases. The CDR3 spans 14 residues. With 6 bases clipped from V and 8 bases from J, the junction kept 8 bases outside the gene matches. CDR1 and CDR2 (germline): MNHEY, SVGAGI. The CDR3 region is CASRATGGGEPQHF. The CDR3 DNA is TGTGCCAGCAGAGCCACAGGGGGCGGGGAGCCCCAGCATTTT.

The chain combines TRBV5-1 with TRBJ2-7, with 10 bases fitting TRBD1. J gave up 6 bases and V 2 bases, and 8 bases lay outside the gene matches. Per germline, CDR1 SGHRS and CDR2 YFSETQ. CDR3 length: 15 amino acids. This CDR3 is CASSFSGTGAIEQYF. The CDR3, as DNA: TGCGCCAGCAGCTTCTCCGGGACAGGGGCCATCGAGCAGTACTTC.

The rearrangement joins TRBV9 to TRBJ2-1, with TRBD1 identical over 7 bases. The germline gives CDR1 SGDLS, CDR2 YYNGEE. V shed 0 bases, J shed 8 bases, and the junction held 11 bases outside the gene matches. This CDR3 comprises 16 residues. This CDR3 reads CASSVAGRGNNDEQFF. The CDR3 DNA follows: TGTGCCAGCAGCGTAGCTGGCAGGGGGAATAATGATGAGCAGTTCTTC.

This clone occurred once. V gene TRBV11-2 combines with J gene TRBJ2-5; 9 positions agree with TRBD1. The CDR3 consists of 14 residues. The trim removed 6 bases at V and 5 bases at J, leaving 7 bases unmatched. Germline lookup yields CDR1 SGHAT and CDR2 FQNNGV. The CDR3 region is CASRSNRGRETQYF. Here the CDR3 DNA reads TGTGCCAGCAGGTCGAACAGGGGGCGCGAGACCCAGTACTTC.

This chain uses TRBV4-2 with TRBJ2-7, with TRBD2 identical over 7 bases. Germline-derived CDR1 and CDR2 are LGHNA and YNFKEQ. The CDR3 runs 16 residues. Trimming at V came to 0 bases and at J to 5 bases, leaving 10 bases not matched to a gene. The CDR3 region is CASSQDKGGSFNEQYF. The CDR3 DNA is TGTGCCAGCAGCCAAGATAAGGGCGGGAGCTTCAACGAGCAGTACTTC.

The chain carries TRBV30 and TRBJ2-2; TRBD2 is a possible D gene (5 bases). Trimming removed 3 bases from V and 6 bases from J, with 17 bases in between. In germline, CDR1 is GTSNPN, CDR2 SVGIG (reference sequence). The length of the CDR3 is 15 residues. The CDR3 DNA is TGTGCCTGGAGCTTCGACGGAGGCTCATCCGGGGAGCTGTTTTTT. Residues: CAWSFDGGSSGELFF.

The chain has TRBV19 and TRBJ2-5, with a possible D match to TRBD2 (5 bases). The CDR3 length is 15 residues. Trimming pared 1 base from V and 1 base from J, leaving 10 bases between. Per germline, CDR1 LNHDA and CDR2 SQIVND (reference sequence). Here the CDR3 reads CASSIVGSGQETQYF. In DNA form, the CDR3 reads TGTGCCAGTAGTATAGTAGGCAGCGGCCAAGAGACCCAGTACTTC.

CDR3 in amino acids: CASSLALQRNEQFF. CDR3 DNA sequence: TGTGCCAGCAGCTTAGCTTTACAGCGGAATGAGCAGTTCTTC. The chain uses TRBV7-2 and TRBJ2-1; TRBD2 might be the D (5 bases). This CDR3 spans 14 amino acids. From germline, CDR1 is SGHTA and CDR2 FQGNSA. Deletions cut 0 bases from V and 7 bases from J, with 10 bases between.

The chain combines TRBV9 with TRBJ2-2; tentatively, D is TRBD1 (6 bases). Trimming removed 6 bases from V and 2 bases from J, with 8 bases in between. The CDR3 contains 13 residues. Germline V gives CDR1 SGDLS, CDR2 YYNGEE. The CDR3 here is CASKGVNTGELFF. CDR3 in DNA: TGTGCCAGCAAGGGGGTTAACACCGGGGAGCTGTTTTTT. Full variable domain (missing parts from reference TRBV9 and TRBJ2-2): DSGVTQTPKHLITATGQRVTLRCSPRSGDLSVYWYQQSLDQGLQFLIQYYNGEERAKGNILERFSAQQFPDLHSELNLSSLELGDSALYFCASKGVNTGELFFGEGSRLTVL.

The rearrangement uses TRBV7-2 and TRBJ1-1, with D unresolved. Per germline, CDR1 SGHTA and CDR2 FQGNSA. Trimming pared 5 bases from V and 5 bases from J, leaving 12 bases between. CDR3 length: 13 amino acids. As DNA, the CDR3 is TGTGCCAGCAGCATCACACGAGGGACTGAAGCTTTCTTT. It encodes CASSITRGTEAFF.

The V gene is TRBV5-4, the J gene TRBJ1-2, with D maybe TRBD1 (6 bases). CDR1 is SGHNT, CDR2 YYREEE, per germline (reference sequence). V lost 4 bases and J lost 0, with 10 bases in between. The CDR3 covers 14 residues. The CDR3: CASSIQGANYGYTF. The CDR3 DNA reads TGTGCCAGCAGCATACAGGGCGCTAACTATGGCTACACCTTC.

V and J are TRBV4-1 and TRBJ1-2, with D maybe TRBD1 (6 bases). V dropped 0 bases and J dropped 2 bases, with 13 bases sitting between them. The CDR3 length is 16 residues. CDR1 and CDR2 from the germline V gene are MGHRA and YSYEKL. The CDR3 loop is CASSQEGGGENYGYTF. In DNA, the CDR3 is TGCGCCAGCAGCCAAGAAGGGGGTGGGGAGAACTATGGCTACACCTTC.